One TCR beta chain is described in this entry. Antigen: not known. Germline is not matched at one junction end, which may reflect a read error. The data originate from a study of T cells after yellow fever vaccination. Study conclusions and caveats: Most clones from primary vaccination resurfaced after the booster (96% CD4, less than 90% CD8).

TCRdb analysed the 5' RACE reads with MiXCR anew, one entry per CDR3 protein. Here the sample spans some 320,000 distinct CDR3 sequences, 7.5% to 9% being singletons. This material consisted of PBMCs, taken on the day of the first yellow fever vaccination. This TCR came from a young man who received the YFV17D yellow fever vaccine.

The CDR3 region is CPSSVEGQEDTQYF. The CDR3 nucleotides are TGTCCCAGCAGCGTAGAGGGGCAGGAGGATACGCAGTATTTT. The chain carries TRBV9 and TRBJ2-3; possibly TRBD1 or TRBD2 for D (5 bases each). Germline values: CDR1 SGDLS, CDR2 YYNGEE. The CDR3 runs 14 residues.